A single sample gave rise to the 9 T cell receptor beta chains below, sequenced in a study of cytomegalovirus exposure and HLA in healthy donors. Both 60 Vbeta primers and 13 Jbeta primers went into the PCR. Data came from immunoSEQ multiplex PCR; TCRdb stores just in-frame clones and leaves some out. Found here are approximately 150,000 clones, under 70% of them singletons; the top ten hold roughly a tenth. Sequencing input: PBMCs. The receptors derive from a young man in good health and CMV-seropositive.

A few counts support this clone. CDR3 loop: CASRTAAPGEKLFF. In DNA, the CDR3 is TGTGCCAGCAGGACAGCCGCGCCCGGAGAAAAACTGTTTTTT. The chain has TRBV6-5 and TRBJ1-4, with D perhaps TRBD1 (5 bases). CDR1 is MNHEY and CDR2 is SVGAGI in the germline V gene. V gave up 6 bases and J gave up 8 bases, with 16 bases separating them. CDR3 length: 14 amino acids.

This clone came up once. This chain uses TRBV28 with TRBJ1-4; 7 bases fit TRBD1. Germline V gene sequence: CDR1 MDHEN, CDR2 SYDVKM. V lost 4 bases to trimming and J lost 7 bases; unmatched junction nucleotides: 12. CDR3 length: 16 amino acids. For the CDR3, the DNA is TGTGCCAGCAGTTCCCAGACAGGGCCAGAGCCTGAAAAACTGTTTTTT. Translating gives CASSSQTGPEPEKLFF.

The genes are TRBV7-9 and TRBJ2-2; 8 bases match TRBD1. The length of the CDR3 is 16 residues. Germline CDR1 reads SEHNR; CDR2 reads FQNEAQ (reference sequence). Unmatched junction bases numbered 11, after V lost 5 bases and J lost 6 bases. CDR3 loop: CASSPGQGGDPGELFF. CDR3 nucleotides: TGTGCCAGCAGCCCCGGACAGGGAGGTGATCCCGGGGAGCTGTTTTTT.

V usage is TRBV13 and J usage is TRBJ2-5; 11 positions agree with TRBD2. Per germline, CDR1 PRHDT and CDR2 FYEKMQ (reference sequence). The CDR3 consists of 20 residues. The J segment lost 5 bases and the V segment lost 1 base, leaving 18 bases of the junction unmatched. CDR3 sequence (DNA): TGTGCCAGCAGCTTAGCGGGCCCGGATAGCGGGAGGGCCCTTATCGAGACCCAGTACTTC. Translating it yields CASSLAGPDSGRALIETQYF.

This chain uses TRBV30 with TRBJ2-5, with 7 bases matching TRBD1. With V trimmed by 0 bases and J by 4 bases, 2 bases remained unmatched. Per the germline V gene, CDR1 is GTSNPN and CDR2 is SVGIG (reference sequence). The CDR3 has 13 residues. The CDR3 sequence: CAWSVGDRETQYF. The DNA of the CDR3 is TGTGCCTGGAGTGTAGGGGACAGAGAGACCCAGTACTTC.

The V call is TRBV5-6, the J call TRBJ1-1; 9 bases line up with TRBD1. CDR3 length equals 15 residues. Germline V gene sequence: CDR1 SGHDT, CDR2 YYEEEE. The junction had 5 bases not matched to a gene; V was cut back by 3 bases and J by 2 bases. For the CDR3, the DNA is TGTGCCAGCAGCTCCGGGACAGGGATAAACACTGAAGCTTTCTTT. Its translation is CASSSGTGINTEAFF.

The table lists this clone with a few counts. V and J are TRBV10-3 and TRBJ2-7; TRBD1 matches 11 bases. The V and J ends lost 10 bases and 4 bases, in that order; junction bases with no gene match: 9. The CDR3 is 14 amino acids. Germline loops: CDR1 ENHRY, CDR2 SYGVKD. In DNA, the CDR3 is TGTGCCAACGCCCCGGACAGGGGGCTGTACGAGCAGTACTTC. This encodes CANAPDRGLYEQYF.

This clone has just a few counts. The J gene is TRBJ2-7, the V gene TRBV5-1; 7 bases are shared with TRBD1. Looked up from germline, CDR1 is SGHRS and CDR2 is YFSETQ. The CDR3 is 14 amino acids. The junction had 5 bases not matched to a gene; V was cut back by 3 bases and J by 2 bases. The CDR3 region is CASSSGTETYEQYF. In DNA, the CDR3 is TGCGCCAGCAGCTCCGGGACAGAGACCTACGAGCAGTACTTC.

The V call is TRBV28, the J call TRBJ1-5; no reliable D call. The CDR3 consists of 13 residues. V was shortened by 1 base and J by 5 bases, with 6 bases between the two germline ends. In germline, CDR1 is MDHEN, CDR2 SYDVKM. CDR3 amino acids: CASSLFRDQPQHF. CDR3 in DNA: TGTGCCAGCAGTTTATTCCGGGATCAGCCCCAGCATTTT.